This note documents a single TCR beta chain sequence. This specimen belongs to a study of blood T cell repertoires in COVID-19. Looking at the study overall: T cells, B-cell-depleted T cells, or PBMCs supplied cDNA or gDNA.

J gave up 3 bases and V 4 bases, and 9 bases lay outside the gene matches. The germline CDR1 and CDR2 sequences are MNHEY and SVGAGI. The CDR3 covers 15 residues. Authors' methods: How many nucleated cells were present was estimated from reference gene primer amplification. Profiled with immunoSEQ multiplex PCR; TCRdb holds only in-frame clones, not every one. The V and J calls and clone size are taken from that table; D and trimming were inferred from the DNA. The sample records some 130,000 clones, almost 80% being singletons. The sequence was collected from a man between 60 and 75 years old who had recovered from COVID-19. The sample was peripheral blood. The chain links TRBV6-5 to TRBJ2-7; 7 bases match TRBD2. This chain's CDR3 is CASSSTSVSLYEQYF. The DNA of the CDR3 is TGTGCCAGCAGTTCAACTAGCGTTTCTCTCTACGAGCAGTACTTC.